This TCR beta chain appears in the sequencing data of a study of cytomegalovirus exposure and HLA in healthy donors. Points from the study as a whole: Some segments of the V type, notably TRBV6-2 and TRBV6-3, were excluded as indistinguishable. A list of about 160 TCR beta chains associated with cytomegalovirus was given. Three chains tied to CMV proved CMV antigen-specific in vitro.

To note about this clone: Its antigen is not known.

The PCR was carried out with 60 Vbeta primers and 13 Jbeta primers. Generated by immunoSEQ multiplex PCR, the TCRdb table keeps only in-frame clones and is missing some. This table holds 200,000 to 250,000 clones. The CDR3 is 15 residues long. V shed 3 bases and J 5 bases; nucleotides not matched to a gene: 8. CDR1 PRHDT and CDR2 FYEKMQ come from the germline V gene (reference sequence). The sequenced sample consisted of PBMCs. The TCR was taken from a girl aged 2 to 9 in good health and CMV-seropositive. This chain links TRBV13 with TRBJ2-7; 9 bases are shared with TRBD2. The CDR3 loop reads CASSLSGRIPHEQYF. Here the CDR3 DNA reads TGTGCCAGCAGCTTGAGCGGGAGGATCCCCCACGAGCAGTACTTC.